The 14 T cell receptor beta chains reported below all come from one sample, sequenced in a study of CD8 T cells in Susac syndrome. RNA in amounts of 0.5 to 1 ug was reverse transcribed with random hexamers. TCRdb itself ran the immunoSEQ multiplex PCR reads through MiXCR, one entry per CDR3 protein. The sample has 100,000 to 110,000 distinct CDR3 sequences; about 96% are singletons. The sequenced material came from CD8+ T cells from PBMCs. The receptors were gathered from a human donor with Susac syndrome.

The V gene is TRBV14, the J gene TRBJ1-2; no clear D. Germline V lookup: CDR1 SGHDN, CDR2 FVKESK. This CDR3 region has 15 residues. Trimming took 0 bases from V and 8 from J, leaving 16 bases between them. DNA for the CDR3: TGTGCCAGCAGCCAAGATCGTCTTCCCATGTGGGGCTACACCTTC. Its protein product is CASSQDRLPMWGYTF.

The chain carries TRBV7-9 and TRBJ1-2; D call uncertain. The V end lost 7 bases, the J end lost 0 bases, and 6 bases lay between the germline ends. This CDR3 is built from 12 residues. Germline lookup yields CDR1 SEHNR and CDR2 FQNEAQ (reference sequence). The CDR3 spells CASNRANYGYTF. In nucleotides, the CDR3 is TGTGCCAGCAACCGAGCTAACTATGGCTACACCTTC.

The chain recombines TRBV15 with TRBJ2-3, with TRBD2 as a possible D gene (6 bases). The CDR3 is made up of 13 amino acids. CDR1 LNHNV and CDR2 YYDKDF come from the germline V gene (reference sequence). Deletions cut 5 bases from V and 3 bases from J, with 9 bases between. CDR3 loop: CATSPRETDTQYF. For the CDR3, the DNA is TGTGCCACCAGCCCACGGGAGACAGATACGCAGTATTTT.

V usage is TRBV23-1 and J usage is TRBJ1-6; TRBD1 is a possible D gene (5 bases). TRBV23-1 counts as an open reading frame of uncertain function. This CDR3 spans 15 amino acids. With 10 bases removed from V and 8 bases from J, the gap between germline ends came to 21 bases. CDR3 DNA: TGCGCCAACTCACCGGGGGGAGTAAGAGATTCACCCCTCCACTTT. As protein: CANSPGGVRDSPLHF.

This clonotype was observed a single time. The CDR3 loop is CASSQIWGNNQPQHF. The CDR3 coding sequence is TGCGCCAGCAGCCAAATCTGGGGCAACAATCAGCCCCAGCATTTT. The V call is TRBV4-1, the J call TRBJ1-5; TRBD1 might be the D (5 bases). Germline CDR1 reads MGHRA; CDR2 reads YSYEKL. Trimming took 2 bases from V and 3 from J, leaving 11 bases between them. The CDR3 extends over 15 amino acids.

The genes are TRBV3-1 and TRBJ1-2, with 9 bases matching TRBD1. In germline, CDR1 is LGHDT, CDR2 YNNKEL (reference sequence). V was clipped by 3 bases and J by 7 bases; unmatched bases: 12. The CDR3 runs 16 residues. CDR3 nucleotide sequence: TGTGCCAGCAGCCAGCCGGGACAGGGACCGAGGAGTGGCTACACCTTC. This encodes CASSQPGQGPRSGYTF. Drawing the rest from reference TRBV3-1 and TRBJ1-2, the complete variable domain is DTAVSQTPKYLVTQMGNDKSIKCEQNLGHDTMYWYKQDSKKFLKIMFSYNNKELIINETVPNRFSPKSPDKAHLNLHINSLELGDSAVYFCASSQPGQGPRSGYTFGSGTRLTVV.

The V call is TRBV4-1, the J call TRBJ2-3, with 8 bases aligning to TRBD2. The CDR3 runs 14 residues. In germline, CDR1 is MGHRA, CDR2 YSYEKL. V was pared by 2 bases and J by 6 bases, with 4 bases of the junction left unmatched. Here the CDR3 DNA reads TGCGCCAGCAGCCAAAAGCGGGAGCGGGATACGCAGTATTTT. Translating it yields CASSQKRERDTQYF.

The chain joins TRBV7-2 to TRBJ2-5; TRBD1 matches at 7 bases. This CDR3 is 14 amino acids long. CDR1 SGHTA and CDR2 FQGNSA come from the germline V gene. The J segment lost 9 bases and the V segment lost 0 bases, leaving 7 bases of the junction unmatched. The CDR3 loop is CASSLAGTVRPQYF. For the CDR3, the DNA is TGTGCCAGCAGCTTAGCTGGGACAGTTCGGCCCCAGTACTTC.

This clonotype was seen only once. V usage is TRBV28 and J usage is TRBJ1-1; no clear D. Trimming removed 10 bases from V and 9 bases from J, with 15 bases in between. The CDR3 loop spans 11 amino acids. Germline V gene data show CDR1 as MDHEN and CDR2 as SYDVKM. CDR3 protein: CATVREEQAFF. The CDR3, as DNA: TGTGCCACCGTACGGGAGGAGCAAGCTTTCTTT.

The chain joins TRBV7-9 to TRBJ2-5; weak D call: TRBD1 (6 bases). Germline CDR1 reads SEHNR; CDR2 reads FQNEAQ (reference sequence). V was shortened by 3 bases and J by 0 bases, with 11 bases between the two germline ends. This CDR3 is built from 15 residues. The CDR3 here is CASSLDSWYQETQYF. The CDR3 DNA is TGTGCCAGCAGCTTGGACAGTTGGTACCAAGAGACCCAGTACTTC. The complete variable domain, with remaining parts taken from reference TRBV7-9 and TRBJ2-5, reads DTGVSQNPRHKITKRGQNVTFRCDPISEHNRLYWYRQTLGQGPEFLTYFQNEAQLEKSRLLSDRFSAERPKGSFSTLEIQRTEQGDSAMYLCASSLDSWYQETQYFGPGTRLLVL.

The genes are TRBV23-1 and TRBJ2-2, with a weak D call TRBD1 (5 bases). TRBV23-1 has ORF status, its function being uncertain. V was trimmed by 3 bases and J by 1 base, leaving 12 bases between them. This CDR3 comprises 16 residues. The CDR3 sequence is CASSHGDRLNTGELFF. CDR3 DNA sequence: TGCGCCAGCAGTCATGGAGACAGACTGAACACCGGGGAGCTGTTTTTT.

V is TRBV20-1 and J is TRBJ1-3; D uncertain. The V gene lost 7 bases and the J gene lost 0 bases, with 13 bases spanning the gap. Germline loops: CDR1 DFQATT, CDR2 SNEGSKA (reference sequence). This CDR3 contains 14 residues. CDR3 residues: CSVNGGSSGNTIYF. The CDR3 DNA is TGCAGTGTAAATGGTGGGTCCTCTGGAAACACCATATATTTT.

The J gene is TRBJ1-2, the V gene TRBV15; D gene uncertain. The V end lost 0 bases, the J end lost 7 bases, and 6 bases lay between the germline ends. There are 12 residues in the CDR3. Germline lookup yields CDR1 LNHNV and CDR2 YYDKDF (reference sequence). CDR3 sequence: CATSRDSGGYTF. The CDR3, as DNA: TGTGCCACCAGCAGAGATTCTGGTGGCTACACCTTC.

CDR3 bases: TGTGCCAGCAGCTTAGGGTCCGTCAATGAGCAGTTCTTC. Residues: CASSLGSVNEQFF. This rearrangement joins TRBV11-2 to TRBJ2-1; D ambiguous. V gave up 1 base and J gave up 6 bases, with 7 bases separating them. The CDR3 is 13 residues long. CDR1 and CDR2 (germline): SGHAT, FQNNGV.